These 32 T cell receptor beta chains came from one sample sequenced in a study of T cells in Graves' hyperthyroidism and ophthalmopathy. Amplification targeted TCR beta CDR3 regions from RNA transcripts. First-round RT-PCR with HTBI primers amplified the TCR CDR3 region. TCRdb passed the multiplex PCR reads through MiXCR, listing each CDR3 protein once. This sample has 650,000 to 850,000 distinct CDR3 sequences; around 20% occur once, and the top ten carry over 15%. The source material was blood. Receptors originate from a woman in her fifties or sixties with Graves' hyperthyroidism that later progressed to Graves' ophthalmopathy.

In its sample, this clonotype was seen many times. The chain uses TRBV2 and TRBJ1-1; D may be TRBD1 (5 bases). Between the trimmed V and J ends, which lost 4 bases and 6 bases, there was a span of 18 bases. Germline assignment: CDR1 SNHLY and CDR2 FYNNEI. The CDR3 runs 15 residues. The CDR3 region has the DNA TGTGCCAGCAGTGCACAGGATCCGCTACTCGCTGAAGCTTTCTTT. Translation gives CASSAQDPLLAEAFF.

This sequence joins TRBV27 and TRBJ2-7; 10 positions match TRBD1. V shed 5 bases, J shed 5 bases, and the junction held 3 bases outside the gene matches. From germline, CDR1 is MNHEY and CDR2 SMNVEV (reference sequence). The CDR3 is 13 residues long. CDR3 sequence reads: CASSGTGAHEQYF. The CDR3 DNA sequence: TGTGCCAGCAGTGGGACAGGGGCCCACGAGCAGTACTTC.

The chain couples TRBV13 to TRBJ2-7, with D unclear. From germline, CDR1 is PRHDT and CDR2 FYEKMQ (reference sequence). This CDR3 contains 14 residues. The V end lost 7 bases, the J end lost 0 bases, and 13 bases lay between the germline ends. DNA of the CDR3: TGTGCCAGCACCGAGTCTGGTAGCTCCTACGAGCAGTACTTC. Amino acids: CASTESGSSYEQYF.

This clonotype was counted many times. The rearrangement uses TRBV27 and TRBJ1-1, with D possibly matching TRBD1 (5 bases). CDR1 is MNHEY, CDR2 SMNVEV, per germline (reference sequence). The CDR3 has 18 residues. V dropped 4 bases and J dropped 1 base, with 22 bases sitting between them. The CDR3 nucleotides read TGTGCCAGCAGTTCCCCCGACAGAGGGAAAGGGGCGAACACTGAAGCTTTCTTT. Protein sequence: CASSSPDRGKGANTEAFF.

This clonotype was seen ten or more times. The V gene is TRBV30, the J gene TRBJ1-2, with 11 bases identical to TRBD1. This CDR3 has 14 amino acids. Trimming took 8 bases from V and 2 from J; bases not matched to a gene: 7. The germline CDR1 and CDR2 sequences are GTSNPN and SVGIG (reference sequence). The CDR3 spells CAGTGGPVNYGYTF. The CDR3 coding sequence is TGTGCCGGGACAGGGGGTCCTGTAAACTATGGCTACACCTTC.

The chain is built from TRBV27 and TRBJ1-4, with D tentatively TRBD1 (6 bases). Germline V gives CDR1 MNHEY, CDR2 SMNVEV (reference sequence). The ends were cut back, 5 bases at V and 5 bases at J, with 12 bases in the middle. The CDR3 spans 14 residues. Here the CDR3 reads CASSIRGRNEKLFF. CDR3 nucleotides: TGTGCCAGCAGTATCAGGGGAAGGAATGAAAAACTGTTTTTT.

This clonotype appeared a few times. The rearrangement uses TRBV11-2 and TRBJ1-2; D might be TRBD1 (5 bases). Trimming left V 3 bases short and J 2 bases short, with 10 bases between. This CDR3 has 14 residues. Germline CDR1 is SGHAT and CDR2 is FQNNGV. The CDR3 here is CASSFGRQNYGYTF. In DNA form, the CDR3 reads TGTGCCAGCAGCTTTGGTCGACAGAACTATGGCTACACCTTC. Using reference TRBV11-2 and TRBJ1-2 for the parts outside the CDR3, the full variable domain is EAGVAQSPRYKIIEKRQSVAFWCNPISGHATLYWYQQILGQGPKLLIQFQNNGVVDDSQLPKDRFSAERLKGVDSTLKIQPAKLEDSAVYLCASSFGRQNYGYTFGSGTRLTVV.

The sample holds many counts of this clonotype. J is TRBJ1-2 and V is TRBV11-2, with D uncertain. Germline CDR1 SGHAT, CDR2 FQNNGV. The CDR3 is 14 residues long. The V end lost 5 bases, the J end lost 8 bases, and 18 bases lay between the germline ends. The CDR3 protein is CASSPLNSVGGYTF. CDR3 in DNA: TGTGCCAGCAGCCCCTTAAACTCAGTGGGAGGCTACACCTTC. Together with reference TRBV11-2 and TRBJ1-2, the CDR3 gives the full variable domain: EAGVAQSPRYKIIEKRQSVAFWCNPISGHATLYWYQQILGQGPKLLIQFQNNGVVDDSQLPKDRFSAERLKGVDSTLKIQPAKLEDSAVYLCASSPLNSVGGYTFGSGTRLTVV.

J is TRBJ2-5 and V is TRBV6-5; possible D gene TRBD1, 5 bases. The CDR3 totals 11 residues. V lost 6 bases, J lost 9 bases, and 11 bases lay in between. The V gene's germline CDR1 is MNHEY and CDR2 SVGAGI. The CDR3 region has the DNA TGTGCCAGCAGCTACCTAGGGGCCCAGTACTTC. Residues: CASSYLGAQYF.

This clonotype occurred many times. The chain carries TRBV3-1 and TRBJ2-1; D gene ambiguous. Germline V lookup: CDR1 LGHDT, CDR2 YNNKEL (reference sequence). The CDR3 covers 14 residues. The ends were cut back, 1 base at V and 3 bases at J, with 7 bases in the middle. In nucleotides, the CDR3 is TGTGCCAGCAGCCAAGGGTACAGCTACAATGAGCAGTTCTTC. Translation: CASSQGYSYNEQFF.

The chain couples TRBV18 to TRBJ2-2; the D is unclear. The germline gives CDR1 KGHSH, CDR2 LQKENI. The CDR3 runs 16 residues. V shed 3 bases and J shed 4 bases, with 15 bases lying between them. The CDR3 reads CASSPRNRRSTGELFF. CDR3 coding DNA: TGTGCCAGCTCACCCCGGAACAGACGTTCCACCGGGGAGCTGTTTTTT.

Worth noting for this clonotype: Without the conserved terminal phenylalanine or tryptophan, this CDR3 likely stems from a read error. CDR3 residues: CASSGAVYGYTI. DNA of the CDR3: TGTGCCAGCAGTGGGGCAGTCTATGGCTACACCATC. The V gene is TRBV6-2 or TRBV6-3, the J gene TRBJ1-2, with a possible D match to TRBD1 (5 bases). The CDR3 sequence is 12 residues long. Trimming took 5 bases from V and 4 from J, leaving 8 bases between them. Looked up from germline, CDR1 is MNHEY and CDR2 is SVGEGT.

The V gene is TRBV6-1, the J gene TRBJ1-2; D is unresolved. CDR3 length: 13 residues. Trimming took 6 bases from V and 3 from J, leaving 11 bases between them. CDR1 is MNHNS and CDR2 is SASEGT in the germline V gene. This CDR3 reads CASSADTHYGYTF. The CDR3 DNA reads TGTGCCAGCAGCGCCGACACTCACTATGGCTACACCTTC.

Ten or more counts support this clonotype. The genes are TRBV5-4 and TRBJ1-1; weak D call: TRBD1 (6 bases). V was trimmed by 7 bases and J by 7 bases, leaving 20 bases between them. Germline V gene data show CDR1 as SGHNT and CDR2 as YYREEE (reference sequence). CDR3 length: 14 amino acids. The CDR3 DNA reads as TGTGCCAGCGGAGCCCCACCCCAGGGGATTGAAGCTTTCTTT. This encodes CASGAPPQGIEAFF.

Many counts were recorded for this clonotype. The gene calls are TRBV30 and TRBJ1-2, with TRBD1 matching 7 bases. With 0 bases clipped from V and 8 bases from J, the junction kept 12 bases outside the gene matches. This CDR3 contains 15 residues. From germline, CDR1 is GTSNPN and CDR2 SVGIG (reference sequence). CDR3 nucleotide sequence: TGTGCCTGGAGTGTAGGACTACAGGGGCTTGGAGGCTACACCTTC. It is translated as CAWSVGLQGLGGYTF.

The J gene is TRBJ1-4, the V gene TRBV5-1; D call uncertain. CDR1 and CDR2 from the germline V gene are SGHRS and YFSETQ. Deletions cut 0 bases from V and 3 bases from J, with 12 bases between. This CDR3 is 16 amino acids long. CDR3 in amino acids: CASSLGTAFPNEKLFF. The DNA for the CDR3 is TGCGCCAGCAGCTTGGGTACCGCCTTCCCTAATGAAAAACTGTTTTTT.

The gene calls are TRBV6-2 or TRBV6-3 and TRBJ2-1; D gene uncertain. The CDR3 is made up of 15 amino acids. CDR1 and CDR2 (germline): MNHEY, SVGEGT. V dropped 6 bases and J dropped 13 bases, with 25 bases sitting between them. The CDR3 coding sequence is TGTGCCAGCAGCCCCGACGGTCCAGCCGCTTGGGAACAGTTCTTC. Translation: CASSPDGPAAWEQFF.

On this clonotype: One base away lies a much larger clone, so this may be a sequencing read error. The gene calls are TRBV12-3 or TRBV12-4 and TRBJ1-5; D unclear. The CDR3 runs 14 residues. DNA for the CDR3: TGTGCCAGCCGGCAGAGCCTTAGCAATCAGCCCCCGCATTTT. Translation: CASRQSLSNQPPHF.

The J gene is TRBJ2-1, the V gene TRBV10-2; 8 bases align to TRBD2. Germline V gene sequence: CDR1 WSHSY, CDR2 SAAADI. V trimming: 4 bases; J trimming: 1 base; junction bases outside the gene matches: 6. The CDR3 consists of 16 residues. In DNA form, the CDR3 reads TGCGCCAGCAGTGGGTTGACTAGCGATTCCTACAATGAGCAGTTCTTC. It specifies CASSGLTSDSYNEQFF.

In this sample, this clonotype turned up many times. The chain employs TRBV9 and TRBJ2-2; no firm D call. V shed 3 bases and J shed 1 base, with 1 base lying between them. The V gene's germline CDR1 is SGDLS and CDR2 YYNGEE. The CDR3 covers 12 residues. CDR3 residues: CASSGNTGELFF. CDR3 DNA sequence: TGTGCCAGCAGCGGGAACACCGGGGAGCTGTTTTTT.

This clonotype occurred a few times. The chain combines TRBV27 with TRBJ1-4, with D perhaps TRBD1 (5 bases). Germline values: CDR1 MNHEY, CDR2 SMNVEV (reference sequence). The CDR3 extends over 14 amino acids. Trimming took 5 bases from V and 8 from J, leaving 15 bases between them. CDR3 sequence: CASSTEGQEEKLFF. The CDR3 DNA is TGTGCCAGCAGTACCGAGGGGCAGGAAGAAAAACTGTTTTTT.

V gene TRBV5-1 combines with J gene TRBJ2-7, with 12 bases fitting TRBD2. Trimming took 7 bases from V and 1 from J; bases not matched to a gene: 6. This CDR3 is built from 15 residues. From germline, CDR1 is SGHRS and CDR2 YFSETQ. CDR3 residues: CASRLAGDRSYEQYF. Written as DNA, the CDR3 is TGCGCCAGCCGACTAGCGGGAGATAGGTCCTACGAGCAGTACTTC.

The CDR3, as DNA: TGTGCCAGCAGTGAAGGTGGCAGGGGCCTAGGGTCCGCTGGCTACACCTTC. This sequence encodes CASSEGGRGLGSAGYTF. The gene calls are TRBV6-1 and TRBJ1-2; possibly TRBD1 for D (6 bases). The CDR3 length is 17 residues. CDR1 and CDR2 (germline): MNHNS, SASEGT. V was pared by 1 base and J by 7 bases, with 22 bases between.

This clonotype was seen only a few times. The chain carries TRBV4-1 and TRBJ1-1; no reliable D call. The CDR3 totals 15 residues. CDR1 is MGHRA, CDR2 YSYEKL, per germline. Trimming removed 3 bases from V and 1 base from J, with 12 bases in between. CDR3 loop: CASSHPLKQNTEAFF. Here the CDR3 DNA reads TGCGCCAGCAGCCATCCGCTCAAACAGAACACTGAAGCTTTCTTT.

This clonotype was seen a handful of times. The CDR3 here is CASSEATGAYEQYF. CDR3 in DNA: TGTGCCAGCAGTGAAGCGACAGGGGCCTACGAGCAGTACTTC. The J gene is TRBJ2-7, the V gene TRBV2; TRBD1 matches 8 bases. The CDR3 extends over 14 amino acids. Germline V gives CDR1 SNHLY, CDR2 FYNNEI. J was trimmed by 2 bases and V by 0 bases; bases with no gene match: 0.

This clonotype was counted only a few times. The CDR3 protein is CSVDGTGGYEQYF. In DNA, the CDR3 is TGCAGCGTCGACGGGACAGGGGGCTACGAGCAGTACTTC. The chain links TRBV29-1 to TRBJ2-7; 11 bases are a match to TRBD1. The J segment lost 3 bases and the V segment lost 6 bases, leaving 4 bases of the junction unmatched. CDR1 is SQVTM, CDR2 ANQGSEA, per germline. This CDR3 spans 13 amino acids.

On this clonotype itself: Sequence at one end of the junction differs from germline and may be a read error. V and J are TRBV20-1 and TRBJ2-7; possible D gene TRBD2, 5 bases. This CDR3 region has 19 residues. Germline V gene lookup returns CDR1 DFQATT and CDR2 SNEGSKA (reference sequence). CDR3 protein: CSATPQVRTAPVPSDEQYF. CDR3 nucleotides: TGCAGTGCTACCCCGCAGGTTAGGACTGCGCCTGTCCCCTCCGACGAGCAGTACTTC.

This clonotype showed up many times. This chain joins TRBV5-1 and TRBJ2-1, with a weak D call TRBD2 (5 bases). This CDR3 has 15 amino acids. In germline, CDR1 is SGHRS, CDR2 YFSETQ. V was pared by 6 bases and J by 9 bases, with 22 bases between. The CDR3 loop reads CASTNPGMSHPEQFF. The CDR3 nucleotides are TGCGCCAGCACCAACCCGGGGATGTCCCACCCTGAGCAGTTCTTC.

As for this clonotype: This may stem from a read error, because a much larger clone lies one nucleotide away. The chain recombines TRBV27 with TRBJ1-1, with TRBD1 as a possible D gene (5 bases). CDR3 length: 14 amino acids. CDR1 is MNHEY, CDR2 SMNVEV, per germline (reference sequence). Trimming stripped 2 bases from V and 10 bases from J, with 17 bases between. In nucleotides, the CDR3 is TGTGCCAGCAGTTTAACGCGGGGCGCTCTCCCAGCTTTCTTT. It specifies CASSLTRGALPAFF.

The rearrangement joins TRBV5-1 to TRBJ2-1, with 11 bases fitting TRBD1. Trimming cost V 0 bases and J 7 bases; bases outside gene matches: 3. Germline assignment: CDR1 SGHRS and CDR2 YFSETQ. The CDR3 loop spans 15 amino acids. CDR3 DNA: TGCGCCAGCAGCTTGGTAGGACAGGGGGCAAATGAGCAGTTCTTC. Translation gives CASSLVGQGANEQFF.

Note on this clonotype: A single base separates this from a much larger clone, so it may be a read error. The V call is TRBV7-9, the J call TRBJ1-2; D not resolved. The CDR3 spans 16 residues. CDR1 is SEHNR and CDR2 is FQNEAQ in the germline V gene (reference sequence). V lost 7 bases and J 7 bases, leaving 25 bases between the germline ends. The CDR3 DNA reads as TGTGCCAGCACCCACACCCTATTTCCGTCCCAAGGTGGCTACACCTTC. Its translation is CASTHTLFPSQGGYTF.

This clonotype has ten or more counts. This chain links TRBV11-1 with TRBJ1-4, with TRBD1 matching 10 bases. Trimming took 5 bases from V and 7 from J; bases not matched to a gene: 7. Germline V lookup: CDR1 SGHAT, CDR2 FQDESV (reference sequence). The CDR3 runs 15 residues. The CDR3 bases are TGTGCCAGCAGCGATCGGACAGGGGGAGGTGAAAAACTGTTTTTT. Amino acid sequence: CASSDRTGGGEKLFF.